This is a list of T cell receptor beta chains from one sample in a study of T cell responses to AZD1222 COVID-19 vaccine. The table came from immunoSEQ multiplex PCR; TCRdb's copy has only in-frame clones and leaves some out. Of 150,000 or so clones listed, roughly 89% are singletons. The material was peripheral blood, obtained on day 0 of AZD1222 vaccination. These receptors were collected from an adult in good health. The conserved cysteine and the conserved F or W are not part of the CDR3 here. The D gene is left open where the match is weak.

j_call d_call cdr3_length v_call cdr3_aa
TRBJ2-1 . 12 TRBV5-1 ASSLGTVGNEQF
TRBJ1-5 TRBD1 12 TRBV5-5 ASSYGQGSQPQH
TRBJ1-3 TRBD1 12 TRBV4-3 ASSGTGLGNTIY
TRBJ2-5 . 10 TRBV9 ASSEGQETQY
TRBJ1-1 . 13 TRBV10-3 AISGTGALNTEAF
TRBJ2-2 TRBD2 15 TRBV2 ASNPTSGGDGTGELF
TRBJ1-1 . 11 TRBV5-4 ASSSALNTEAF
TRBJ2-7 TRBD1 14 TRBV11-2 ASSLQGGMIGYEQY
TRBJ2-1 . 12 TRBV24-1 ATSLRGSYNEQF
TRBJ1-2 . 9 TRBV12-3/TRBV12-4 ASSFFYGYT
TRBJ2-1 . 9 TRBV20-1 SAMGPPGQF
TRBJ1-6 . 9 TRBV7-9 ASSLGSPLH
TRBJ2-1 TRBD2 13 TRBV13 ASNLGLAGYNEQF
TRBJ2-1 . 13 TRBV28 ASSWAGSSYNEQF
TRBJ1-5 . 12 TRBV4-2 ASSQELSYQPQH
TRBJ1-2 . 12 TRBV6-5 ASTYSSGSYGYT
TRBJ1-1 . 13 TRBV9 ASSVGPNLNTEAF
TRBJ2-7 TRBD1 13 TRBV15 ATSRAGTGTHEQY
TRBJ2-5 TRBD1 12 TRBV19 ASSGTAPVETQY
TRBJ2-3 . 12 TRBV5-1 ASREVAPTDTQY
TRBJ2-7 . 12 TRBV27 ASSSIQGLNEQY
TRBJ1-2 . 11 TRBV18 ASSPLGGDGYT
TRBJ1-2 TRBD1 15 TRBV19 ASSKIRGRLDHYGYT
TRBJ2-5 TRBD2 12 TRBV6-1 ASSPGTRGETQY
TRBJ1-6 . 13 TRBV4-2 ASSQDLTLDLPLH
TRBJ1-5 . 13 TRBV10-2 ASGPSRGEGQPQH
TRBJ1-1 TRBD1 12 TRBV15 ATSRDATGIEAF
TRBJ1-2 TRBD1 14 TRBV7-9 ASSPIPDRENYGYT
TRBJ2-7 . 14 TRBV27 ASSPRGGGNSYEQY
TRBJ1-2 . 11 TRBV28 ASSTGGGYGYT
TRBJ1-5 TRBD1 13 TRBV5-8 AGTNTGDLNQPQH
TRBJ2-1 . 14 TRBV3-1/TRBV3-2 ASSPRLGGPYNEQF
TRBJ2-3 TRBD1 13 TRBV4-3 ASSERQGGADTQY
TRBJ2-5 . 10 TRBV5-6 ASPRTSGTQY
TRBJ1-1 . 12 TRBV28 ASSGDRGAPEAF
TRBJ1-4 . 12 TRBV5-4 ASRPTPGDEKLF
TRBJ1-1 . 10 TRBV5-4 ASGPVNTEAF
TRBJ1-1 . 13 TRBV9 ASSPNRAVDTEAF
TRBJ1-2 . 11 TRBV7-9 ASSPSLAYGYT
TRBJ2-2 . 12 TRBV7-9 ASSSYRETGELF
TRBJ1-1 . 10 TRBV7-8 ASSPWTRAAF
TRBJ2-5 TRBD2 13 TRBV3-1/TRBV3-2 ASSRLAGGRETQY
TRBJ1-5 . 10 TRBV27 ASSLRGQPQH
TRBJ1-1 . 13 TRBV27 ASSLITVPFTEAF